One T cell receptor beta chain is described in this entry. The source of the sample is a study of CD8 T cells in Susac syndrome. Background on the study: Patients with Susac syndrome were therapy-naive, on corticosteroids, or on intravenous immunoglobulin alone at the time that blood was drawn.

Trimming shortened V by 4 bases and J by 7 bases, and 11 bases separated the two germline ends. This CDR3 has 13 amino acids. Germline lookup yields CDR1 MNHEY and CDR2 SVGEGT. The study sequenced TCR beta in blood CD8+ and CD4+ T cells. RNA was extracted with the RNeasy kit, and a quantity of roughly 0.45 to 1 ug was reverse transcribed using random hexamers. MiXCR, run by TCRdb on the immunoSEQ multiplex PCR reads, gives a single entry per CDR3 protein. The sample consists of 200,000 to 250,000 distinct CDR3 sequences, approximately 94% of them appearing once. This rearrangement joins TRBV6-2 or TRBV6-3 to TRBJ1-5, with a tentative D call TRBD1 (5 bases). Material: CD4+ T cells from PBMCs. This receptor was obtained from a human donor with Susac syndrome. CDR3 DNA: TGTGCCAGCAGTTCCAGGGTAGGACAGCCCCAGCATTTT. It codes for CASSSRVGQPQHF.